What follows is one TCR beta chain and its context. These data belong to a study of T cell changes during pregnancy in multiple sclerosis. V gave up 4 bases and J gave up 6 bases; unmatched junction bases: 6. The CDR3 spans 15 residues. The germline V gene has CDR1 SEHNR and CDR2 FQNEAQ (reference sequence). Using immunoSEQ multiplex PCR, the repertoire was profiled, and TCRdb retains in-frame clones only, with some absent. Altogether more than 8,000 clones are present, 87% being singletons, with the ten largest covering 10%. This chain links TRBV7-9 with TRBJ2-7, with 13 bases lining up with TRBD2. The clonotype originates from a female donor in good health, enrolled as a control in a pregnancy study. The material sequenced was CD8+ T cells from peripheral blood mononuclear cells, taken in the first trimester of pregnancy. The CDR3, as DNA: TGTGCCAGCAGCTCGCCGGGACTAGCGGGATCCGAGCAGTACTTC. It codes for CASSSPGLAGSEQYF.